This T cell receptor (beta chain) comes out of a study of somatic mutations in cytotoxic T cells in rheumatoid arthritis. Broader study findings: Patients with rheumatoid arthritis showed a slight underrepresentation of TRBV07, a finding that was never subjected to any adjustment for multiple comparisons. A single CD8+ clone exceeded 20% of CD8+ cells in about an eighth of the roughly 65 patients. No significant CD8+ T-cell clonality difference was found between rheumatoid arthritis patients and age-matched controls.

Method: immunoSEQ multiplex PCR; TCRdb's copy keeps in-frame clones and lacks some. This table has some 30,000 clones, around 87% appearing once. As for this clone: Its antigen is undetermined.

Germline CDR1 is MNHEY and CDR2 is SMNVEV (reference sequence). CDR3 size: 17 residues. The ends lost 1 base at V and 7 bases at J; junction bases unmatched: 11. Positive magnetic bead selection separated CD4+ and CD8+ cells, and flow cytometry confirmed purity. The source of this sequence is an adult with rheumatoid arthritis. Input material: CD8+ T cells sorted from blood. V usage is TRBV27 and J usage is TRBJ2-1, with 9 bases that match TRBD1. Here the CDR3 DNA reads TGTGCCAGCAGTTTATTAGCCGACAGGGGGGTATTGAATGAGCAGTTCTTC. Translation: CASSLLADRGVLNEQFF.